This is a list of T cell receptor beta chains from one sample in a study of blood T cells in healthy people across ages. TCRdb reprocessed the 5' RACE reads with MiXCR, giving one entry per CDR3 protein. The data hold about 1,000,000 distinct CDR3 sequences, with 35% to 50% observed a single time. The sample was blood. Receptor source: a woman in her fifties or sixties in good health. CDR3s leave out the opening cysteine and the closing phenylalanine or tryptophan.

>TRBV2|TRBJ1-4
ASRDRETEKLF
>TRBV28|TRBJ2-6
ASSRDTPGANVLT
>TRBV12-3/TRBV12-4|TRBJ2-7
ASSLTGTPASQY
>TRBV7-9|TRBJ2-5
ASSLVLGSQETQY
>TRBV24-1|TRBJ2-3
ATSGRESPTGDTQY
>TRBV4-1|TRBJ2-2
ASSPGATGELF
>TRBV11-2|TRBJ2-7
ASSLLGIAGSNYEQY
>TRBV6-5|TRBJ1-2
ASKPGVNYGYT
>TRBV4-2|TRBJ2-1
ASSQDTANEQF
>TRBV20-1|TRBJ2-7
SATTGTTSYEQY
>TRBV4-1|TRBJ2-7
ASSQDLRGNHEQY
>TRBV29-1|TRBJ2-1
SVDKREGLYNEQF
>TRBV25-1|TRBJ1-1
ASSPGQGGMNTEAF
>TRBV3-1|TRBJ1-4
ASSLQGAREKLF
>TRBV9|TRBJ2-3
ASSVDGTGFADTQY
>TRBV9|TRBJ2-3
ASSSGATQY
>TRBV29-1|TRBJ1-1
SVGAFGGVNTEAF
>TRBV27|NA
ASGSAGGNEQY
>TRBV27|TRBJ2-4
ASSPRGGVAKNIQY
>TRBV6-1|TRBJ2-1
ASSGDPLPTSFDEQF
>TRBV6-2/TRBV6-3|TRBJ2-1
ASTASGRFNEQF
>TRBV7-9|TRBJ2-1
ASSPTGGRGGYNEQF
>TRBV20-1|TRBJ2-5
SALRGGYGQY
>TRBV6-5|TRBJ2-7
ASSYFRVAGTYEQY
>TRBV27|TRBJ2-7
ASGTRQGFYEQY
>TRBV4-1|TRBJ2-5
ASSQARGQGETQY
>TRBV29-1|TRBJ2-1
SVQAVRGVSHNEQF
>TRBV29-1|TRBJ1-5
SVGQLTNRPQH
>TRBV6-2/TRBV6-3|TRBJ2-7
ASTKRGTIYEQY
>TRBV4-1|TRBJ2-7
ASSSPGTASYEQY
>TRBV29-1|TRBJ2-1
SVELGLAGGRDEQF
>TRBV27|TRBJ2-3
ASSLWVADTDTQY
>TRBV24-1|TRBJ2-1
ATSDPHEGYEQF
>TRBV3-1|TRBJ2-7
ASSQDRGGRTYEQY
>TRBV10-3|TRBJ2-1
AIGGGPSSYNEQF
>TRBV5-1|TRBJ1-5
ASSLDISGQPQH
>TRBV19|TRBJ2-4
ASSPPGLAGAKNIQY
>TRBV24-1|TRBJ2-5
ATSDSTGTSSRNEQY
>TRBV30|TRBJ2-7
AWRTDSYEQY
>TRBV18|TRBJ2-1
ASSQFGPSSYNEQF
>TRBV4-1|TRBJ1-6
ASSQKDRGTLAPLH
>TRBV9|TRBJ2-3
ASSGKEGSTDTQY
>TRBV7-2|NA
ASSLYVYYEQY
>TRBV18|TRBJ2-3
ASSPDGRALDTQY
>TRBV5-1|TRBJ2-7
ASSYGTGIYEQY
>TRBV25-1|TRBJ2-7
ASSGIGFYEQY
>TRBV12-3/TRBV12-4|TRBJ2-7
ASSLIGAYEQY
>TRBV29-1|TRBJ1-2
SVEIDRDYGYT
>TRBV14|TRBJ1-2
ASSQDGTGGIHGYT
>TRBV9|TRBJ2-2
ASSVELAGDTGELF
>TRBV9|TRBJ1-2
ASSVTRDRGLFGYT
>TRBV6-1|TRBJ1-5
ASSVESNQPQH
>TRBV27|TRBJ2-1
ASSLTLAGEQF
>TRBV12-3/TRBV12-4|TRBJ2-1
ASSLAGAGAYNEQF
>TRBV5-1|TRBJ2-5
ASRLAGGPGLETQY